Shown below are 12 T cell receptor beta chains from a single sample sequenced in a study of T-cell memory formation after mild COVID-19. TCRdb reprocessed the 5' RACE reads with MiXCR, giving one entry per CDR3 protein. The data hold 560,000 or so distinct CDR3 sequences, with about 18% observed a single time. What was sequenced was PBMCs or a T cell subset sorted from them (not recorded which). The receptors were gathered from an adult woman who had mild COVID-19 (a few samples of this study predate the infection). Cell type and time point are not known.

This clonotype appeared a few times. J is TRBJ2-7 and V is TRBV12-3 or TRBV12-4, with 8 positions matching TRBD2. This CDR3 contains 12 residues. J lost 5 bases, V lost 10 bases, and 7 bases had no gene match. The CDR3 region has the DNA TGTGCCACCGGGACTAGACCTCACGAGCAGTACTTC. It codes for CATGTRPHEQYF.

The chain carries TRBV24-1 and TRBJ1-2, with a tentative D call TRBD1 (5 bases). Germline V gene lookup returns CDR1 KGHDR and CDR2 SFDVKD. The V end was cut by 1 base, the J end by 13 bases, with 12 bases between. The CDR3 runs to 12 residues. The CDR3 loop reads CATSDFRGFVTF. The CDR3 nucleotides are TGTGCCACCAGTGATTTCCGGGGGTTTGTCACCTTC.

This clonotype was counted a few times. The chain has TRBV3-1 and TRBJ1-2; D unclear. This CDR3 contains 15 residues. The germline V and J ends were trimmed by 0 bases and 5 bases, with 13 bases remaining between them. Germline V gene data show CDR1 as LGHDT and CDR2 as YNNKEL (reference sequence). The chain's CDR3 is CASSQESWAAYGYTF. CDR3 coding DNA: TGTGCCAGCAGCCAAGAATCTTGGGCAGCATATGGCTACACCTTC.

The CDR3 spells CATSDGGAGANVLTF. The CDR3 nucleotides are TGTGCCACCAGTGACGGGGGAGCGGGGGCCAACGTCCTGACTTTC. V and J are TRBV24-1 and TRBJ2-6, with a possible D match to TRBD2 (6 bases). V was trimmed by 4 bases and J by 4 bases, leaving 10 bases between them. CDR3 length: 15 residues. The V gene's germline CDR1 is KGHDR and CDR2 SFDVKD.

This clonotype was counted between two and nine times. The genes are TRBV7-2 and TRBJ2-2; D uncertain. The CDR3 spans 14 residues. Trimming stripped 6 bases from V and 1 base from J, with 9 bases between. Germline V lookup: CDR1 SGHTA, CDR2 FQGNSA. CDR3 protein: CASSPALNTGELFF. The CDR3 DNA reads as TGTGCCAGCAGTCCGGCGCTGAACACCGGGGAGCTGTTTTTT.

This clonotype appeared many times. This chain uses TRBV30 with TRBJ1-1, with D possibly being TRBD1 (6 bases). Germline CDR1 reads GTSNPN; CDR2 reads SVGIG (reference sequence). The V gene lost 0 bases and the J gene lost 1 base, with 6 bases spanning the gap. CDR3 length: 13 residues. CDR3 loop: CAWSVQGNTEAFF. DNA of the CDR3: TGTGCCTGGAGTGTACAGGGGAACACTGAAGCTTTCTTT.

This clonotype was seen a few times. The chain has TRBV7-2 and TRBJ1-2, with D perhaps TRBD1 (5 bases). V lost 2 bases to trimming and J lost 13 bases, with 14 bases between them. The CDR3 spans 12 residues. The germline gives CDR1 SGHTA, CDR2 FQGNSA. CDR3 bases: TGTGCCAGCAGCTTACCAGGGACTGTCTTCACCTTC. This codes for CASSLPGTVFTF.

DNA for the CDR3: TGTGCCAGCTTGGGGCTACCTTACAATGAGCAGTTCTTC. This sequence encodes CASLGLPYNEQFF. The V gene is TRBV12-3 or TRBV12-4, the J gene TRBJ2-1; tentatively, D is TRBD1 (5 bases). The CDR3 has 13 amino acids. V lost 8 bases, J lost 4 bases, and 12 bases lay in between.

The chain combines TRBV19 with TRBJ1-1; D uncertain. The V gene lost 7 bases and the J gene lost 3 bases, with 9 bases spanning the gap. This CDR3 spans 12 amino acids. CDR1 is LNHDA, CDR2 SQIVND, per germline (reference sequence). CDR3 coding DNA: TGTGCCAGTACCTCTATGGACACTGAAGCTTTCTTT. Amino acid sequence: CASTSMDTEAFF.

The chain couples TRBV7-6 to TRBJ2-1, with D uncertain. The V gene lost 4 bases and the J gene lost 9 bases, with 19 bases spanning the gap. This CDR3 has 15 residues. CDR1 is SGHVS, CDR2 FNYEAQ, per germline. The CDR3 reads CASSSLGVIGGEQFF. The CDR3 region has the DNA TGTGCCAGCAGCTCTCTCGGTGTAATTGGCGGTGAGCAGTTCTTC.

This clonotype has more than one count but fewer than ten. V and J are TRBV7-3 and TRBJ2-1; TRBD2 is a possible D gene (6 bases). Germline CDR1 SGHTA, CDR2 FQGTGA. V gave up 1 base and J gave up 1 base, with 14 bases separating them. This CDR3 is 17 amino acids long. The CDR3 here is CASSLSGGTYSYNEQFF. CDR3 bases: TGTGCCAGCAGCTTAAGTGGGGGGACCTATTCCTACAATGAGCAGTTCTTC. Based on the CDR3 plus reference TRBV7-3 and TRBJ2-1, the full variable domain is GAGVSQTPSNKVTEKGKYVELRCDPISGHTALYWYRQSLGQGPEFLIYFQGTGAADDSGLPNDRFFAVRPEGSVSTLKIQRTERGDSAVYLCASSLSGGTYSYNEQFFGPGTRLTVL.

This clonotype was observed a handful of times. The chain carries TRBV3-1 and TRBJ2-5; maybe TRBD1 (6 bases). Trimming took off 4 bases at V and 4 bases at J, with 19 bases between the two ends. Per germline, CDR1 LGHDT and CDR2 YNNKEL (reference sequence). The CDR3 spans 16 residues. The DNA for the CDR3 is TGTGCCAGCAGCCTATACGCAGGGGTAGACCCAGAGACCCAGTACTTC. Translation: CASSLYAGVDPETQYF.